This T cell receptor (beta chain) was retrieved from a study of beta chain features in type 1 diabetes (dated by TCRdb to the late 2010s). About the study as a whole: Mean age, gender distribution, total cell number and subset yield were not different between patients and healthy donors. In the study, recently diagnosed type 1 diabetes patients and matched healthy donors were compared on the TCRB repertoires of their sorted circulating CD4+ T cell subsets. Naive and central memory subsets were obtained from all 30 or so donors, but regulatory and stem cell-like memory subsets were isolated from only 8 patients and about 8 healthy donors. A total of roughly 99,000,000 sorted cells were examined across all samples, and the number of cells per subset was strongly correlated with RNA yield. Broad study findings and their caveats: Fewer insertions and more nucleotide deletions at VDJ recombination sites were observed in patients with type 1 diabetes, implying thymic rearrangement abnormalities. Because the HLA sub-analyses included only small numbers of individuals, any influence of HLA type on TCRB rearrangement was left unresolved. Shorter templates might be favored by PCR, yet because patient and control samples were amplified and corrected together, any such skew would affect both groups equally. Sequencing cDNA rather than genomic DNA could over-represent highly expressing activated cells, although activation and CD3 levels did not differ between groups. Type 1 diabetes patients showed a moderate but significant shortening of TCRB CDR3 length in all four CD4+ subsets. Naive, central memory and regulatory TCRB repertoires appeared more similar among patients than among healthy donors.

The entire isolated RNA was reverse transcribed using the High Capacity cDNA Reverse Transcription Kit, and thus expressed TCRB transcripts were sequenced. Deep immunoSEQ sequencing was performed on naive, central memory and regulatory T cell samples, with an average of about 4 million total reads per sample. Sorted cells were lysed in RLT buffer, and RNA was extracted using DNase-treated RNeasy Micro or Mini kits according to cell number. To prevent cross-contamination, every cell subset was processed on its own, while patient and healthy donor samples were processed together. Using the immunoSEQ multiplex PCR, TCRB sequences were amplified from cDNA into 87-bp fragments spanning the CDR3 region. Sequencing of the amplicons was performed on the Illumina HiSeq platform. In the paper's pipeline: Synthetic template baselines were used to correct PCR bias computationally, reads within Hamming distance 2 were collapsed together, and singletons that could not be merged were discarded. Reads were aligned to IMGT to assign V, D and J genes, CDR3 length, and insertions or deletions at six rearrangement sites. Within each subset, clonotype counts were normalized to the number of sorted cells before true diversity and Gini coefficients were calculated with the tcR R package. Repertoire sharing was quantified using the overlap coefficient calculated on TCRB nucleotide sequences. Entries here come from immuneACCESS through TCRdb and include only in-frame sequences with V and J called. Some clones fail to appear in such tables; in the studies checked, an unresolved V gene covers under half of the shortfall, and the cause of the remainder is unknown. For V, J and clone size, that table is used; D and trimming come from the DNA. For this sample the table gives around 150,000 clones, of which 6.9% were detected only once. The biggest ten clones account for roughly 1.4% of the sample.

Comments on this clone: There is no known antigen for this receptor. Per-base quality was not reported, and no clone a single base away is much larger than it.

From each donor, a single peripheral blood sample of 95 to 150 mL on average was drawn into heparinised tubes. Naive, central memory, regulatory and stem cell-like memory CD4+ T cells were sorted on a BD FACSAria II using a panel including CD45RO, CCR7, CD25, CD127, CD95 and CD27. A purity above 95% was achieved for all sorted populations. PBMCs were isolated immediately by Lymphoprep density gradient centrifugation and stained directly without culture. So that batch effects would be minimized, each experiment stained and sorted samples in pairs, pairing one healthy donor with one patient. The germline V end is reduced by 5 bases and the J end by 5 bases; junction bases left unmatched: 11. According to the germline V gene, CDR1 reads SGHTA and CDR2 reads FQGTGA. Inclusive of the bounding cysteine and phenylalanine, the CDR3 is 15 residues long. Of the read, only the CDR3 DNA is kept; its 45 bases are in frame from base 1.

The sequence derives from a woman aged 25-40 years in good health. The material sequenced was central memory CD4+ T cells from blood. The chain uses TRBV7-3 and TRBJ2-5; the central 7 bases match TRBD2. The nucleotide sequence reads as follows: TGTGCCAGCAGCCCCGGTGGGGCGGGAGACGAGACCCAGTACTTC. Its product reads: CASSPGGAGDETQYF.